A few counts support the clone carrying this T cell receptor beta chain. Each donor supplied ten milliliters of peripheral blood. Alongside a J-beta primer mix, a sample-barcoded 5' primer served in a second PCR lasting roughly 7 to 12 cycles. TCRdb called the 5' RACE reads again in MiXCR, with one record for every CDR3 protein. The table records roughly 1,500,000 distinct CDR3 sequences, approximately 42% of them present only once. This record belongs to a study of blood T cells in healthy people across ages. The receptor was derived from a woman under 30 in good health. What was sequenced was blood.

CDR3 loop: CSAGHEERTDTQYF. The CDR3 DNA follows: TGCAGTGCCGGCCACGAGGAGCGCACAGATACGCAGTATTTT. V usage is TRBV20-1 and J usage is TRBJ2-3, with D unclear. The V and J ends lost 6 bases and 1 base respectively, with 14 bases between them. This CDR3 is 14 amino acids long. Germline values: CDR1 DFQATT, CDR2 SNEGSKA (reference sequence).